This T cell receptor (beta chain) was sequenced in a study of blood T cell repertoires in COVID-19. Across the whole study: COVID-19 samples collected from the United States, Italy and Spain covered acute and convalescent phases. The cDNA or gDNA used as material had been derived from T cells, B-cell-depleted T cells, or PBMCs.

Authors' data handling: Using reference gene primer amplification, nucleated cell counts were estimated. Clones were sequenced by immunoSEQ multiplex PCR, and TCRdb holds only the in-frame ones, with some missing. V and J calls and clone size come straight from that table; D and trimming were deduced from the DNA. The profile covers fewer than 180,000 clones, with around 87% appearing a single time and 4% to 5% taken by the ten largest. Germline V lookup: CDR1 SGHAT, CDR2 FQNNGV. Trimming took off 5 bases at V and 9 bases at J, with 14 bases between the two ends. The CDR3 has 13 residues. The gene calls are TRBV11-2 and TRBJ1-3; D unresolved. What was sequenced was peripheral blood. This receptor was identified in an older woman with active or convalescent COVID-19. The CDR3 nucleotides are TGTGCCAGCAGCGCAAAAGAGGGCTCCACCATATATTTT. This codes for CASSAKEGSTIYF.